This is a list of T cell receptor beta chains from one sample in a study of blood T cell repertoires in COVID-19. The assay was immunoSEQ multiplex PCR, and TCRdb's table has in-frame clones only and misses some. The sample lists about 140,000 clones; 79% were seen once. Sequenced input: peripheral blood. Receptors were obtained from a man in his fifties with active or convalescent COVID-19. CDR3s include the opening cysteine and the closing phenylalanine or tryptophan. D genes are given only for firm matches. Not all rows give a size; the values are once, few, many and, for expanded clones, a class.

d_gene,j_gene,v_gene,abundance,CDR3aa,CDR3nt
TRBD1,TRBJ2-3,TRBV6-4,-,CASSRDRVTDTQYF,TGTGCCAGCAGCCGGGACAGGGTCACAGATACGCAGTATTTT
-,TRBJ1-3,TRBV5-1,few,CASSEGGPGNTIYF,TGCGCCAGCAGCGAAGGGGGACCTGGAAACACCATATATTTT
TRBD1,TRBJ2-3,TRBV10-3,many,CAISAQGAILTDTQYF,TGTGCCATCAGTGCACAGGGGGCGATTTTGACAGATACGCAGTATTTT
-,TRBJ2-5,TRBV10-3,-,CAISESPRLGQEIQYF,TGTGCCATCAGTGAGTCCCCTCGACTAGGCCAAGAGATCCAGTACTTC
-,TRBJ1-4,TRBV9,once,CASSTDGSGKLFF,TGTGCCAGCAGTACAGACGGCTCTGGAAAACTGTTTTTT
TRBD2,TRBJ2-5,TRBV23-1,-,CASSKKGLAGVKETQYF,TGCGCCAGCAGCAAAAAGGGGTTAGCGGGAGTGAAAGAGACCCAGTACTTC
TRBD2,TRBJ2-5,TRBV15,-,CATTDALAEETQYF,TGTGCCACCACTGATGCACTAGCGGAAGAGACCCAGTACTTC
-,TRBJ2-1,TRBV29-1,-,CSVEDTQAGRRFF,TGCAGCGTTGAAGATACACAGGCTGGCCGCAGGTTCTTC
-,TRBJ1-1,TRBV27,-,CASSSGNTEAFF,TGTGCCAGCAGCTCAGGGAACACTGAAGCTTTCTTT
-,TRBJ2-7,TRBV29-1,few,CSVSGTTPYEQYF,TGCAGCGTTTCCGGGACAACTCCCTACGAGCAGTACTTC